This is a list of T cell receptor beta chains from one sample in a study of cytomegalovirus exposure and HLA in healthy donors. Sequencing was performed with immunoSEQ multiplex PCR; in TCRdb, only in-frame clones are kept and a portion is missing. The sample shows about 170,000 clones, 89% of them seen only once. Material: PBMCs. The receptors shown here come from a young man in good health and CMV-seropositive. Each CDR3 is given with its conserved first and last residue. Size values are once, few and many counts, or a class for expanded clones, and some rows have none.

j_call clone_size v_call cdr3_aa
TRBJ2-3 - TRBV6-1 CASSEVWSSTDTQYF
TRBJ2-1 - TRBV6-4 CASSDTAGTSGSSYNEQFF
TRBJ1-2 - TRBV7-6 CASSLYVTGGGGYTF
TRBJ2-7 - TRBV30 CAYRDYEQYF
TRBJ1-5 - TRBV6-1 CASSGTGLLGNQPQHF
TRBJ2-5 - TRBV5-5 CASSFRTEETQYF
TRBJ1-2 once TRBV5-1 CASKPQAELNYGYTF
TRBJ2-1 - TRBV6-6 CASSSGYNEQFF
TRBJ1-1 - TRBV5-1 CASSLGQRNTEAFF
TRBJ2-3 - TRBV7-8 CASSKETSAYSTDTQYF
TRBJ2-2 - TRBV11-3 CASGGQGDNTGELFF
TRBJ2-5 once TRBV11-1 CASSITDRVQETQYF
TRBJ1-2 - TRBV6-1 CASSATGALPTYYGYTF
TRBJ1-5 - TRBV7-9 CASSEGGSGNQPQHF
TRBJ2-7 - TRBV9 CASSVGVTGTSGRNEQYF
TRBJ2-3 - TRBV10-3 CAISGLAGDGDTQYF
TRBJ2-7 - TRBV28 CASQGLAGGKSYEQYF
TRBJ1-1 - TRBV28 CASSIGPRSRTEAFF
TRBJ2-7 - TRBV7-8 CASSSPITKGQGGPYEQYF
TRBJ1-1 few TRBV18 CASSKDRNTEAFF
TRBJ1-1 - TRBV27 CASSPAGDLYTEAFF
TRBJ1-5 - TRBV19 CASSIEQGYQPQHF
TRBJ2-5 - TRBV12-5 CASGAYGSGSQETQYF
TRBJ1-2 - TRBV7-9 CASSLEGGRGYTF
TRBJ1-5 - TRBV19 CASSMMGQSNQPQHF
TRBJ2-1 - TRBV2 CASGSEEFGSSYNEQFF
TRBJ2-7 - TRBV7-8 CASSLSPTGYEQYF
TRBJ1-1 - TRBV6-5 CASSRQGQSTEAFF
TRBJ2-2 - TRBV10-3 CAISESGTSAGELFF
TRBJ2-1 - TRBV28 CASSPGGNNEQFF
TRBJ1-4 - TRBV5-6 CASSPYGQSPTNEKLFF
TRBJ2-1 - TRBV18 CASSISAGDEQFF
TRBJ1-2 - TRBV2 CASTLDRGNYGYTF
TRBJ2-1 - TRBV9 CASSPGETYNEQFF
TRBJ1-2 - TRBV19 CASSISSGVSYGYTF
TRBJ2-1 - TRBV9 CASSVLAGVGNEQFF
TRBJ2-7 - TRBV6-1 CASSLRTGPLYEQYF
TRBJ2-7 - TRBV28 CASTVDYLSYEQYF
TRBJ1-1 - TRBV5-4 CASSLFGGLAEAFF
TRBJ2-5 - TRBV7-9 CASSLGASRETQYF
TRBJ2-7 - TRBV11-1 CASSPKDRTYEQYF
TRBJ2-1 - TRBV4-1 CASSPRGQGNWYNEQFF
TRBJ1-2 once TRBV9 CASSVAGYGYTF
TRBJ2-5 - TRBV7-7 CASSRGQLVSGETQYF
TRBJ2-1 - TRBV28 CASSPSSGSSYNEQFF
TRBJ2-5 - TRBV2 CASTRNGAETQYF